Presented here are 7 T cell receptor beta chains from one specimen sequenced in a study of tumor and adjacent non-tumor tissue in lung cancer. This sample's RNA came from whole unsorted tissue. More than 3 cm separated this lung sample from the edge of the tumor. A modified ARM-PCR protocol with three rounds of nested PCR amplified TCRbeta. One entry per CDR3 protein results from TCRdb running MiXCR on the multiplex PCR reads. Among 35,000 to 50,000 distinct CDR3 sequences listed, more than 50% were seen once. The sequencing sample was made of distant non-tumor lung tissue. These TCRs come from a man aged 50-59 years with non-small cell lung cancer.

For this clonotype: Germline and junction disagree at one end, which may indicate a read error. The chain joins TRBV6-2 or TRBV6-3 to TRBJ2-7, with 10 bases that match TRBD2. Germline V gene lookup returns CDR1 MNHEY and CDR2 SVGEGT. CDR3 length: 14 amino acids. CDR3 sequence: CASRRTSGTYGQYF. Here the CDR3 DNA reads TGTGCCAGCAGAAGGACTAGCGGCACCTACGGGCAGTATTTC.

To note about this clonotype: This may come from a read error, since a much larger clone is one base off. For the CDR3, the DNA is TGTGCCAGCAGCCGAGCAGATTGTACGCAGTATTTT. It translates to CASSRADCTQYF. This chain uses TRBV14 with TRBJ2-3; D is unresolved. The germline V gene has CDR1 SGHDN and CDR2 FVKESK. V lost 4 bases and J 8 bases, leaving 10 bases between the germline ends. The CDR3 length is 12 residues.

Concerning this clonotype: This could be a read error, since a much larger clone is one nucleotide away. This chain uses TRBV7-2 with TRBJ2-7; D remains ambiguous. V was pared by 1 base and J by 7 bases, with 8 bases between. The CDR3 has 12 residues. Per germline, CDR1 SGHTA and CDR2 FQGNSA. CDR3 sequence: CASSLGYQEQYF. For the CDR3, the DNA is TGTGCCAGCAGCTTAGGGTATCAAGAGCAGTACTTC.

Remarks on this clonotype: The junction departs from the called germline gene at one end, perhaps through a read error. This chain links TRBV12-3 or TRBV12-4 with TRBJ2-2, with D possibly TRBD1 on 5 matching bases. The CDR3 spans 14 residues. CDR3 sequence: CASSFQTDTGELFF. The CDR3 region has the DNA TGTGCCAGCAGTTTTCAGACGGACACAGGGGAGCTGTTTTTT.

This clonotype was picked up a small number of times. Sequence at one end of the junction differs from germline and may be a read error. This chain joins TRBV11-2 and TRBJ1-1; D ambiguous. CDR3 length: 13 residues. From germline, CDR1 is SGHAT and CDR2 FQNNGV. CDR3 coding DNA: TGTGCCAGCAGCTCGATGAGGAACACTGAAGCTTTCTTC. It specifies CASSSMRNTEAFF.

This clonotype was seen a single time. A read error is likely, as this CDR3 ends without the conserved phenylalanine or tryptophan. The chain links TRBV6-5 to TRBJ2-2, with D perhaps matching TRBD1 (6 bases). This CDR3 contains 18 residues. Germline V gene sequence: CDR1 MNHEY, CDR2 SVGAGI. The ends were cut back, 2 bases at V and 1 base at J, with 17 bases in the middle. CDR3 sequence: CASSYELPQQGNTGELFS. The CDR3 coding sequence is TGTGCCAGCAGTTACGAACTCCCTCAACAGGGGAACACCGGGGAGCTGTTTTCT.

In regard to this clonotype: This sequence may be a read error, since a much larger clone differs from it by one base. The rearrangement links TRBV6-6 to TRBJ2-2; 10 bases agree with TRBD2. Germline V lookup: CDR1 MNHNY, CDR2 SVGAGI (reference sequence). The CDR3 totals 14 residues. V trimming: 10 bases; J trimming: 5 bases; junction bases outside the gene matches: 7. For the CDR3, the DNA is TGTGCCACCTTCGGGACTAGCGTAACCGGGGAGCTGTTTTTT. This translates into CATFGTSVTGELFF.